Shown below are 8 T cell receptor beta chains from a single sample sequenced in a study of TIL therapy for anti-PD-1-resistant metastatic lung cancer. This was the immunoSEQ v3 assay. Sequenced by immunoSEQ multiplex PCR; TCRdb stores in-frame clones only, minus some. In the table there are roughly 57,000 clones, more than 80% of which are singletons. Documented time point: pre-treatment sample, taken before nivolumab and TIL therapy. This specimen was blood, taken at baseline. Receptors originate from a person between 30 and 80 years old with non-small cell lung cancer.

This rearrangement joins TRBV5-5 to TRBJ2-1, with D perhaps TRBD1 (6 bases). The CDR3 loop spans 15 amino acids. Deletions cut 4 bases from V and 0 bases from J, with 11 bases between. In germline, CDR1 is SGHKS, CDR2 YYEKEE (reference sequence). The CDR3 loop reads CASSLAGASYNEQFF. The CDR3 bases are TGTGCCAGCAGCCTCGCAGGGGCCTCCTACAATGAGCAGTTCTTC.

This clone was seen only a few times. The chain has TRBV6-5 and TRBJ1-6, with a possible D match to TRBD1 (6 bases). V gave up 7 bases and J gave up 0 bases, with 10 bases separating them. Germline values: CDR1 MNHEY, CDR2 SVGAGI. The CDR3 length is 15 residues. The CDR3 loop reads CASMVGGSYNSPLHF. CDR3 DNA: TGTGCCAGCATGGTAGGGGGCTCCTATAATTCACCCCTCCACTTT.

This clone was counted between two and nine times. This CDR3 is CASSLQGRGYTF. The CDR3 DNA is TGTGCCAGCAGCCTTCAGGGCAGAGGCTACACCTTC. V is TRBV6-5 and J is TRBJ1-2; D is perhaps TRBD1 (5 bases). Trimming cost V 6 bases and J 8 bases, with 13 bases left between them. The CDR3 has 12 residues. CDR1 is MNHEY, CDR2 SVGAGI, per germline.

The V gene is TRBV28, the J gene TRBJ2-7, with a weak D call TRBD2 (5 bases). The germline V and J ends were trimmed by 7 bases and 3 bases, with 10 bases remaining between them. The germline CDR1 and CDR2 sequences are MDHEN and SYDVKM. The CDR3 is 12 amino acids. CDR3 sequence reads: CASMSGLYEQYF. The CDR3 region has the DNA TGTGCCAGCATGAGCGGACTCTACGAGCAGTACTTC.

V is TRBV29-1 and J is TRBJ1-5; weak D call: TRBD1 (5 bases). V was trimmed by 7 bases and J by 4 bases, leaving 14 bases between them. Germline V gives CDR1 SQVTM, CDR2 ANQGSEA. This CDR3 is built from 13 residues. The DNA for the CDR3 is TGCAGCGCCAAAGAAGCAGGGAATCAGCCCCAGCATTTT. The encoded protein is CSAKEAGNQPQHF.

The chain joins TRBV25-1 to TRBJ1-2; 9 bases agree with TRBD1. The CDR3 length is 13 residues. Trimming cost V 6 bases and J 3 bases; bases outside gene matches: 2. Germline CDR1 is MGHDK and CDR2 is SYGVNS. The CDR3 bases are TGTGCCAGCAGCCGGACAGGGGACTATGGCTACACCTTC. This encodes CASSRTGDYGYTF.

The rearrangement links TRBV5-3 to TRBJ2-4; D ambiguous. TRBV5-3 is an ORF, and what it does is uncertain. The V end was cut by 5 bases, the J end by 1 base, with 13 bases between. The CDR3 covers 15 residues. The CDR3 DNA follows: TGTGCCAGAAGTCCGGATTCGAAGGCCAAAAACATTCAGTACTTC. Its translation is CARSPDSKAKNIQYF.

By frequency in the sample, this clone is medium-sized. The V gene is TRBV3-1 (or the pseudogene TRBV3-2), the J gene TRBJ1-4; perhaps TRBD1 as D (5 bases). The V gene's germline CDR1 is LGHDT and CDR2 YNNKEL (reference sequence). CDR3 length: 16 amino acids. The ends were cut back, 1 base at V and 8 bases at J, with 17 bases in the middle. CDR3 nucleotide sequence: TGTGCCAGCAGCCAAGGGATGGGACTCGAGGGAGAAAAACTGTTTTTT. It encodes CASSQGMGLEGEKLFF.